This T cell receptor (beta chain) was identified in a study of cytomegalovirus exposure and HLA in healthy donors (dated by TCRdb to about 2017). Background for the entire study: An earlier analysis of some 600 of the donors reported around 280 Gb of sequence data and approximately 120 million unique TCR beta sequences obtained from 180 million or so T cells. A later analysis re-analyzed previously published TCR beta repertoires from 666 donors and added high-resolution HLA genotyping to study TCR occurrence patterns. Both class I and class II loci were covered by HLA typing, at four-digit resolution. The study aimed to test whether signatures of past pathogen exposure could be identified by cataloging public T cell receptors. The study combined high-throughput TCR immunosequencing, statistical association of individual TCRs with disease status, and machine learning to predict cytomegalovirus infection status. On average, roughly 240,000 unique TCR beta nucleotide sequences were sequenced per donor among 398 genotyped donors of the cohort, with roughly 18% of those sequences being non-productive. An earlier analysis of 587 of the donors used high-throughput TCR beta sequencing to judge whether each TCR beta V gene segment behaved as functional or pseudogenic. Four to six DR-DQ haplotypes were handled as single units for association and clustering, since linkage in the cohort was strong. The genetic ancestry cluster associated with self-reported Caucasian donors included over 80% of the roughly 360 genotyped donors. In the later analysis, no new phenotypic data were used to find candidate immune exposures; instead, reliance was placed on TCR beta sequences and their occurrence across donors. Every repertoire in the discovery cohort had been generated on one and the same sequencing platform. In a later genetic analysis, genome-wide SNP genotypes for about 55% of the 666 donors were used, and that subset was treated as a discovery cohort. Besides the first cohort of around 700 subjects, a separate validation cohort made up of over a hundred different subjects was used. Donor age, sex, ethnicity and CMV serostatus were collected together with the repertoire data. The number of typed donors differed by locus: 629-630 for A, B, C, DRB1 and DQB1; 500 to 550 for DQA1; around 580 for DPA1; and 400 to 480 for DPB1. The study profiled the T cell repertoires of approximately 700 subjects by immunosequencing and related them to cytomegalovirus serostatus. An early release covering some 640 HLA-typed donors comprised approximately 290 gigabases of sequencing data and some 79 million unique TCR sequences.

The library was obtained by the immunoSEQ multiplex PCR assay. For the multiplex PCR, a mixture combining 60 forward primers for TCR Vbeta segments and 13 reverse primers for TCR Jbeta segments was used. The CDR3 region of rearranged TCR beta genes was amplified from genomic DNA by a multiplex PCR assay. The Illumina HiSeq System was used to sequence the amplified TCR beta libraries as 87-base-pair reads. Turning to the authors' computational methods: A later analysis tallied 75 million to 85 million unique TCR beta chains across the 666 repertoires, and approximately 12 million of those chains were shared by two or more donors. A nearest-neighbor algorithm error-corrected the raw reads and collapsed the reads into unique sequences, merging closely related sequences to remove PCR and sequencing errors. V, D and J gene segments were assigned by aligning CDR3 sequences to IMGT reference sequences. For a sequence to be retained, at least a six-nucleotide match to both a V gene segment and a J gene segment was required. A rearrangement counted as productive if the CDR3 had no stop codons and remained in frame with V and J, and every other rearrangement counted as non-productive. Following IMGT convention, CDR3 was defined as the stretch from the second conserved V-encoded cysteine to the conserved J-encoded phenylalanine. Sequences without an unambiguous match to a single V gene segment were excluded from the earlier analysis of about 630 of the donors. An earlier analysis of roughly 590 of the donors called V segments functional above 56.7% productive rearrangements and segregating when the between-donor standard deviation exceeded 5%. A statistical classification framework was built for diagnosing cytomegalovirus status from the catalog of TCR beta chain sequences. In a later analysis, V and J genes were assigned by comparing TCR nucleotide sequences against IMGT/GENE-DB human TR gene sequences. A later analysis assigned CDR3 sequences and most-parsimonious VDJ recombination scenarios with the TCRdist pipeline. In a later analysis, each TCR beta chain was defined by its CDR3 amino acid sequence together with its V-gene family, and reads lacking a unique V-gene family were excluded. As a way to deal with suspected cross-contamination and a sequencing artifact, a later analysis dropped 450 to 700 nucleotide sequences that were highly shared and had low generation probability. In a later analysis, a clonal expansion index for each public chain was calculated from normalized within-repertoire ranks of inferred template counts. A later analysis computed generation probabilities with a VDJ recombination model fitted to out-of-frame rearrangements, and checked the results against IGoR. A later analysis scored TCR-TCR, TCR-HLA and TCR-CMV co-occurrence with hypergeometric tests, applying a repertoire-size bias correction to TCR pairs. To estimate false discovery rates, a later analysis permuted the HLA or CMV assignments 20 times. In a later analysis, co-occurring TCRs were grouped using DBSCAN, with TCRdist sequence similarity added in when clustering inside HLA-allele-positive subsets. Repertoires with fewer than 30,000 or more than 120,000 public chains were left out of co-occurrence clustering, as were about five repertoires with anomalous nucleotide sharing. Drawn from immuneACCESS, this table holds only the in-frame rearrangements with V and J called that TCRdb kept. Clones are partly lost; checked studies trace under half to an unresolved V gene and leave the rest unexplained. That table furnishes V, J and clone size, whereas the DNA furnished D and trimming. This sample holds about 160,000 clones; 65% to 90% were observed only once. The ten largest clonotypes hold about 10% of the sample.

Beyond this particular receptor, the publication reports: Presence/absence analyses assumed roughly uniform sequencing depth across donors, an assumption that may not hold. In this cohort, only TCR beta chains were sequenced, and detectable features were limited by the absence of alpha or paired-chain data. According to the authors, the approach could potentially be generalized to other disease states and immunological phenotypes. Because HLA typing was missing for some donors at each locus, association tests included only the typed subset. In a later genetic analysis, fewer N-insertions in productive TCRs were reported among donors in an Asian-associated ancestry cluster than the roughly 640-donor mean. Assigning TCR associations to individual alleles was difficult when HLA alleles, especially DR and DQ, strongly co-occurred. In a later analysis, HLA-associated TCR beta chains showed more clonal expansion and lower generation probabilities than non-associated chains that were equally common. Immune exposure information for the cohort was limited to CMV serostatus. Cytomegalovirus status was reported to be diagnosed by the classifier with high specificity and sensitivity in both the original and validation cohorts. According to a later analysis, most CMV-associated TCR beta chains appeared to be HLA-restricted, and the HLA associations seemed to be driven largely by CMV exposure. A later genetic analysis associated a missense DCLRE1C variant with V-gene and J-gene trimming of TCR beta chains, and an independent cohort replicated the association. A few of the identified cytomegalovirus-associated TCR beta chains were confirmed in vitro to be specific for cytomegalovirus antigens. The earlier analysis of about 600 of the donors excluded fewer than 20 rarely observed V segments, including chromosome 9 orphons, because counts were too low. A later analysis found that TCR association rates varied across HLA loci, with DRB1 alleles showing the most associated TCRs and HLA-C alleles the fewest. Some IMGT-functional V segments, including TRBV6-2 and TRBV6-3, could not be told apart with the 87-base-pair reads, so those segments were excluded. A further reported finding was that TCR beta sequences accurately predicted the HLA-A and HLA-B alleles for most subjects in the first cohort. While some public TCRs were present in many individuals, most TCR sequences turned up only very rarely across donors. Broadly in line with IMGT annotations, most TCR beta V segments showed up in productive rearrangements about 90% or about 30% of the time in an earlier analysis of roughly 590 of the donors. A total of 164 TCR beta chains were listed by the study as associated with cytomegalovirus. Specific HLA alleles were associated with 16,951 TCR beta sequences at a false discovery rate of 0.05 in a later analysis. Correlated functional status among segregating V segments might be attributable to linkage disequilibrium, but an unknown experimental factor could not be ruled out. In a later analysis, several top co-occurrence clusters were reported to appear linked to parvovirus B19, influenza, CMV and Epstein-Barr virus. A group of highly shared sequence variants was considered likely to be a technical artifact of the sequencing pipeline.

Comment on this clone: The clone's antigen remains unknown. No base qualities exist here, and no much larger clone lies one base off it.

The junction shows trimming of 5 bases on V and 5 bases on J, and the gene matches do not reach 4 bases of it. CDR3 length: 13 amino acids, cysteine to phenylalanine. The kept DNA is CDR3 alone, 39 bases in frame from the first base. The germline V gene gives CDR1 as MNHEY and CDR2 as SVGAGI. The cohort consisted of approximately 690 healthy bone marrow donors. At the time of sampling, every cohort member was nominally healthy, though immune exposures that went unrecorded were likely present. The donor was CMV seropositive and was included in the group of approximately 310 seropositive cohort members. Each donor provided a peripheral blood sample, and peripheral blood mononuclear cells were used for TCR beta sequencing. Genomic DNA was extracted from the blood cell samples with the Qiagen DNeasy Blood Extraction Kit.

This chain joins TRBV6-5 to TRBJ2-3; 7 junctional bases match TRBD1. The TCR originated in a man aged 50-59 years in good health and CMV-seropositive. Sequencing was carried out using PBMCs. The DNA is TGTGCCAGCAGTGGGACAGTAGGAGATACGCAGTATTTT. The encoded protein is CASSGTVGDTQYF.